Below are 29 T cell receptor beta chains sequenced from a single sample in a study of T cells in Graves' hyperthyroidism and ophthalmopathy. RNA transcripts were the template for amplifying TCR beta CDR3 regions. First-round RT-PCR with HTBI primers amplified the TCR CDR3 region. One entry per CDR3 protein results from TCRdb running MiXCR on the multiplex PCR reads. In the table there are a few hundred thousand distinct CDR3 sequences, around 14% of which are singletons. Sequencing used blood. The receptors originated from a young woman with Graves' hyperthyroidism that later progressed to Graves' ophthalmopathy.

This clonotype was seen at least ten times. V and J are TRBV11-2 and TRBJ2-1; D is uncertain. This CDR3 has 14 amino acids. V gave up 0 bases and J gave up 9 bases, with 12 bases separating them. Germline V gives CDR1 SGHAT, CDR2 FQNNGV. CDR3 loop: CASSLDFGAGEQFF. The CDR3 DNA reads as TGTGCCAGCAGCTTAGATTTCGGCGCCGGTGAGCAGTTCTTC.

This clonotype has a single count. The gene calls are TRBV7-2 and TRBJ2-2; TRBD1 matches 7 bases. The J segment lost 6 bases and the V segment lost 4 bases, leaving 11 bases of the junction unmatched. Per the germline V gene, CDR1 is SGHTA and CDR2 is FQGNSA. The CDR3 length is 16 residues. CDR3 nucleotides: TGTGCCAGCAGCTCCCCAACGGGACAGTTGTCCGGGGAGCTGTTTTTT. It encodes CASSSPTGQLSGELFF.

Comments on this clonotype: This could be a read error, since a much larger clone is one nucleotide away. The chain has TRBV20-1 and TRBJ2-7; no firm D call. The CDR3 consists of 11 residues. Germline-derived CDR1 and CDR2 are DFQATT and SNEGSKA (reference sequence). The CDR3 is CSTRRAYEQCF. The CDR3 DNA sequence: TGCAGCACCCGGCGAGCCTACGAGCAGTGCTTC.

This chain uses TRBV7-2 with TRBJ2-5, with D maybe TRBD2 (6 bases). CDR3 length: 15 amino acids. Germline-derived CDR1 and CDR2 are SGHTA and FQGNSA. Trimming left V 3 bases short and J 5 bases short, with 16 bases between. The CDR3 reads CASSFRREAFETQYF. The CDR3 DNA is TGTGCCAGCAGCTTTCGCAGGGAGGCCTTCGAGACCCAGTACTTC.

This clonotype was observed at least ten times. V and J are TRBV7-9 and TRBJ2-3; a possible D gene is TRBD2 (6 bases). Trimming removed 1 base from V and 5 bases from J, with 7 bases in between. CDR1 SEHNR and CDR2 FQNEAQ come from the germline V gene (reference sequence). The CDR3 is 13 amino acids. The CDR3 nucleotides read TGTGCCAGCAGCTTAGGACTAGAAGATACGCAGTATTTT. Encoded protein: CASSLGLEDTQYF.

At least ten counts were recorded for this clonotype. The rearrangement links TRBV10-3 to TRBJ2-7, with D perhaps matching TRBD1 or TRBD2 (6 bases each). Germline CDR1 reads ENHRY; CDR2 reads SYGVKD. This CDR3 spans 14 amino acids. Trimming took off 9 bases at V and 0 bases at J, with 15 bases between the two ends. CDR3 region: CAIAWGAGSYEQYF. CDR3 DNA: TGTGCCATAGCCTGGGGGGCGGGCTCCTACGAGCAGTACTTC.

Note on this clonotype: A much larger clone differs from this one at a single base, so this may be a read error. The gene calls are TRBV18 and TRBJ2-2; D is perhaps TRBD2 (6 bases). CDR3 length equals 14 residues. Germline V gives CDR1 KGHSH, CDR2 LQKENI. The CDR3 nucleotides read TGTGCCAGCTCACCACCAGGGGCGAACGGGGGGCTGTTTTTT. Translating gives CASSPPGANGGLFF.

This clonotype appeared many times. The chain has TRBV15 and TRBJ2-5, with D perhaps being TRBD1 or TRBD2 (5 bases each). The ends were cut back, 3 bases at V and 1 base at J, with 12 bases in the middle. The CDR3 loop spans 15 amino acids. In germline, CDR1 is LNHNV, CDR2 YYDKDF (reference sequence). CDR3 region: CATSSLEGPQETQYF. The CDR3 DNA is TGTGCCACCAGCAGTCTCGAGGGGCCCCAAGAGACCCAGTACTTC.

This clonotype was detected only a few times. The chain has TRBV20-1 and TRBJ2-1, with 12 bases that match TRBD2. Germline CDR1 and CDR2: DFQATT and SNEGSKA (reference sequence). With 1 base clipped from V and 8 bases from J, the junction kept 12 bases outside the gene matches. This CDR3 spans 17 amino acids. Here the CDR3 DNA reads TGCAGTGCTAGAGGGGGACTAGCGGGCCCTCCGCAGGATGAGCAGTTCTTC. It is translated as CSARGGLAGPPQDEQFF.

This clonotype was recorded many times. The chain combines TRBV28 with TRBJ2-1, with 9 bases identical to TRBD2. J lost 7 bases, V lost 6 bases, and 13 bases had no gene match. The CDR3 is 16 amino acids. CDR1 is MDHEN, CDR2 SYDVKM, per germline. The CDR3 here is CASSPVVPSGKNEQFF. As DNA, the CDR3 is TGTGCCAGCAGCCCCGTCGTTCCTAGCGGGAAGAATGAGCAGTTCTTC.

Many counts were recorded for this clonotype. The chain has TRBV27 and TRBJ2-7, with D possibly called TRBD1 or TRBD2 (5 bases each). Per the germline V gene, CDR1 is MNHEY and CDR2 is SMNVEV (reference sequence). V gave up 6 bases and J gave up 0 bases, with 15 bases separating them. The CDR3 sequence is 15 residues long. CDR3 residues: CASRGAGADSYEQYF. CDR3 DNA: TGTGCCAGCAGAGGGGCCGGGGCAGACTCCTACGAGCAGTACTTC.

J is TRBJ1-5 and V is TRBV6-1; D may be TRBD1 (5 bases). The CDR3 totals 16 residues. Trimming took 3 bases from V and 0 from J, leaving 12 bases between them. CDR1 is MNHNS and CDR2 is SASEGT in the germline V gene. CDR3 coding DNA: TGTGCCAGCAGTGAGGAGGGACCTAATAGCAATCAGCCCCAGCATTTT. This codes for CASSEEGPNSNQPQHF.

This clonotype was seen repeatedly, ten times or more. The chain joins TRBV12-3 or TRBV12-4 to TRBJ1-5, with 7 bases aligning to TRBD1. V shed 6 bases, J shed 6 bases, and the junction held 11 bases outside the gene matches. There are 15 residues in the CDR3. In DNA form, the CDR3 reads TGTGCCAGCAGCCGTCTACAGGGGACGGTTCAGCCCCAGCATTTT. Amino acid sequence: CASSRLQGTVQPQHF.

In this sample, this clonotype turned up many times. The chain recombines TRBV20-1 with TRBJ2-3; 7 bases align to TRBD2. Germline V CDR1 and CDR2: DFQATT, SNEGSKA (reference sequence). J lost 5 bases, V lost 1 base, and 6 bases had no gene match. The CDR3 covers 14 residues. The CDR3 sequence is CSARGGRALDTQYF. For the CDR3, the DNA is TGCAGTGCTAGAGGAGGGAGGGCCCTAGATACGCAGTATTTT.

This clonotype was detected many times. This chain joins TRBV6-5 and TRBJ1-6, with D unclear. The germline V gene encodes CDR1 MNHEY and CDR2 SVGAGI. CDR3 length: 14 residues. Trimming pared 2 bases from V and 7 bases from J, leaving 9 bases between. The CDR3 DNA reads as TGTGCCAGCAGTTACACCCAAGGGAATTCACCCCTCCACTTT. This sequence encodes CASSYTQGNSPLHF.

This clonotype was seen just once. Since a much larger clone is just one base distant, this may be a read error. The J gene is TRBJ2-1, the V gene TRBV5-1; no reliable D call. Germline V gene data show CDR1 as SGHRS and CDR2 as YFSETQ. V was trimmed by 4 bases and J by 10 bases, leaving 15 bases between them. This CDR3 spans 13 amino acids. The CDR3 coding sequence is TGCGCCAGCAGCGCGTACGGAAGCTACGAGCAGTTCTTC. As protein: CASSAYGSYEQFF.

This clonotype was found once. A much larger clonotype is one base distant, so this may be a read error. V is TRBV18 and J is TRBJ2-5; D may be TRBD2 (6 bases). This CDR3 has 13 residues. Trimming removed 8 bases from V and 4 bases from J, with 14 bases in between. Germline values: CDR1 KGHSH, CDR2 LQKENI. As DNA, the CDR3 is TGTGCCAGCCGGCCGGGGGAGCGAGAGACCCAGTACTTC. Translating gives CASRPGERETQYF.

This clonotype has ten or more counts. V and J are TRBV4-1 and TRBJ1-2; D not resolved. The CDR3 spans 14 residues. Trimming shortened V by 0 bases and J by 2 bases, and 7 bases separated the two germline ends. The V gene's germline CDR1 is MGHRA and CDR2 YSYEKL. The CDR3 sequence is CASSQDPVNYGYTF. DNA of the CDR3: TGCGCCAGCAGCCAAGATCCGGTCAACTATGGCTACACCTTC.

This clonotype has a handful of counts. This chain links TRBV11-2 with TRBJ2-1; D not certain. The germline V gene encodes CDR1 SGHAT and CDR2 FQNNGV. V shed 6 bases and J shed 7 bases, with 16 bases lying between them. The CDR3 loop spans 14 amino acids. In nucleotides, the CDR3 is TGTGCCAGCAGTGAATTTTCAAAGGCGAATGAGCAGTTCTTC. Encoded protein: CASSEFSKANEQFF.

Details on this clonotype: The DNA is left out, because the CDR3 cannot be placed on it with certainty; the CDR3 is given as TCRdb lists it. The chain joins TRBV11-3 to TRBJ2-5; the table's TRBD2 call for D was not verified on the DNA. The CDR3 is 22 residues long, ends included. CDR1 is SGHNT, CDR2 YENEEA, per germline. The CDR3 sequence is CASSFYICSAPTSGRAQETQYF.

In this sample, this clonotype is medium-sized (0.01 to 0.1%). V and J are TRBV28 and TRBJ2-1, with 8 bases identical to TRBD2. This CDR3 contains 16 residues. The germline gives CDR1 MDHEN, CDR2 SYDVKM. Losses at the gene ends were 1 base for V and 4 bases for J; bases not matched to a gene: 6. Written as DNA, the CDR3 is TGTGCCAGCAGTTTATACCCCAGCGGGAGTTACAATGAGCAGTTCTTC. As protein: CASSLYPSGSYNEQFF. The full variable domain, completed using reference TRBV28 and TRBJ2-1, is DVKVTQSSRYLVKRTGEKVFLECVQDMDHENMFWYRQDPGLGLRLIYFSYDVKMKEKGDIPEGYSVSREKKERFSLILESASTNQTSMYLCASSLYPSGSYNEQFFGPGTRLTVL.

This clonotype was found many times. The chain employs TRBV27 and TRBJ1-5, with TRBD1 identical over 7 bases. With 5 bases clipped from V and 10 bases from J, the junction kept 5 bases outside the gene matches. CDR1 and CDR2 from the germline V gene are MNHEY and SMNVEV (reference sequence). The CDR3 consists of 12 residues. CDR3 protein: CASSPQGGPQHF. The CDR3 DNA sequence: TGTGCCAGCAGTCCTCAGGGGGGACCCCAGCATTTT.

This clonotype was recorded at least ten times. The CDR3 loop is CASSEASWGRGEQFF. Written as DNA, the CDR3 is TGTGCCAGCAGTGAAGCCTCTTGGGGGAGGGGGGAGCAGTTCTTC. J is TRBJ2-1 and V is TRBV6-1; tentative D call: TRBD2 (7 bases). The germline V gene has CDR1 MNHNS and CDR2 SASEGT. CDR3 length: 15 residues. Trimming left V 0 bases short and J 10 bases short, with 16 bases between.

This clonotype was observed at least ten times. This chain joins TRBV20-1 and TRBJ1-5; maybe TRBD1 (5 bases). V was pared by 4 bases and J by 4 bases, with 8 bases between. The CDR3 extends over 12 amino acids. Germline lookup yields CDR1 DFQATT and CDR2 SNEGSKA (reference sequence). Here the CDR3 reads CSATEGNQPQHF. For the CDR3, the DNA is TGCAGTGCTACGGAGGGGAATCAGCCCCAGCATTTT.

This chain joins TRBV7-9 and TRBJ1-1; D gene unclear. Germline CDR1 reads SEHNR; CDR2 reads FQNEAQ (reference sequence). This CDR3 is 11 amino acids long. V lost 5 bases and J lost 6, with 7 bases in between. CDR3 DNA sequence: TGTGCCAGCAGCCCAGCCGCTGAAGCTTTCTTT. Encoded protein: CASSPAAEAFF. Based on the CDR3 plus reference TRBV7-9 and TRBJ1-1, the full variable domain is DTGVSQNPRHKITKRGQNVTFRCDPISEHNRLYWYRQTLGQGPEFLTYFQNEAQLEKSRLLSDRFSAERPKGSFSTLEIQRTEQGDSAMYLCASSPAAEAFFGQGTRLTVV.

This clonotype has just a few counts. The rearrangement uses TRBV20-1 and TRBJ2-1, with 13 nucleotides matching TRBD2. V lost 1 base, J lost 8 bases, and 11 bases stayed unmatched. The CDR3 runs to 17 residues. Germline values: CDR1 DFQATT, CDR2 SNEGSKA (reference sequence). CDR3: CSARGPWTSGSLHEQFF. DNA for the CDR3: TGCAGTGCTAGAGGGCCCTGGACTAGCGGGAGTCTGCATGAGCAGTTCTTC.

V usage is TRBV20-1 and J usage is TRBJ1-5; possibly TRBD1 for D (5 bases). CDR1 and CDR2 from the germline V gene are DFQATT and SNEGSKA (reference sequence). Trimming stripped 3 bases from V and 4 bases from J, with 10 bases between. The CDR3 is 13 amino acids. Here the CDR3 reads CSARFGGNQPQHF. DNA of the CDR3: TGCAGTGCTAGGTTTGGGGGGAATCAGCCCCAGCATTTT.

The chain has TRBV10-3 and TRBJ1-1; possible D gene TRBD1, 5 bases. The V gene's germline CDR1 is ENHRY and CDR2 SYGVKD. This CDR3 spans 13 amino acids. The ends were cut back, 6 bases at V and 8 bases at J, with 16 bases in the middle. CDR3 coding DNA: TGTGCCATCAGCGGAGGCCGGGGGAGAGAAGCTTTCTTT. It specifies CAISGGRGREAFF.

To note about this clonotype: Mismatch with germline at one junction end may stem from a read error. The chain has TRBV19 and TRBJ2-2; 7 bases map to TRBD2. The germline gives CDR1 LNHDA, CDR2 SQIVND (reference sequence). This CDR3 region has 14 residues. Written as DNA, the CDR3 is TGTGCCAGTAGGCAAGCGGGGCTCACCGGGGAGCCGTTTTTT. Translating it yields CASRQAGLTGEPFF.